This T cell receptor beta chain is drawn from a study of cytomegalovirus exposure and HLA in healthy donors. The overall study: Out of about 360 genotyped donors, about 84% belonged to the Caucasian-associated ancestry cluster. General study results and limits: Later work showed greater clonal expansion in HLA-associated TCR beta chains than in equally common others. According to an earlier analysis, most TCR beta V segments yielded productive rearrangements about 87% or about 30% of the time.

The PCR used 60 Vbeta and 13 Jbeta primers. The table came from immunoSEQ multiplex PCR; TCRdb's copy has only in-frame clones and leaves some out. The sample shows about 180,000 clones, about 79% of them seen only once. A note on this clone: The target antigen is unknown.

The receptor's source is a man between 35 and 55 years old in good health and CMV-seropositive. Sequencing was performed on PBMCs.

For the CDR3, the DNA is TGTGCCAGCAGCCCACGACAGGATTACTACGAGCAGTACTTC. It is translated as CASSPRQDYYEQYF. The chain recombines TRBV9 with TRBJ2-5; D possibly corresponds to TRBD1 (6 bases). The DNA matches TRBJ2-7 better at its end, which makes the J call doubtful. CDR3 length equals 14 residues. Germline CDR1 SGDLS, CDR2 YYNGEE.